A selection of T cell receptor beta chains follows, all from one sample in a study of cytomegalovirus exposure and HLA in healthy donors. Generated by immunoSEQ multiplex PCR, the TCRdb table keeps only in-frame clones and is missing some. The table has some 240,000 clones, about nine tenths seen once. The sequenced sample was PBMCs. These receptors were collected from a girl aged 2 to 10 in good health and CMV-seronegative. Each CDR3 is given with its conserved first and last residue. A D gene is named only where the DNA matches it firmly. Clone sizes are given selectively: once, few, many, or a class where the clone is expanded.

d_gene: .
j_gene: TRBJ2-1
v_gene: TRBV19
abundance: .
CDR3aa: CASTPLGRSNEQFF
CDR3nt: TGTGCCAGTACACCCCTAGGTAGATCCAATGAGCAGTTCTTC

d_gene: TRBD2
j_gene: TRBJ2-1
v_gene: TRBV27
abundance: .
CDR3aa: CASSILAGGRNEQFF
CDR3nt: TGTGCCAGCAGTATCCTAGCGGGGGGGAGGAATGAGCAGTTCTTC

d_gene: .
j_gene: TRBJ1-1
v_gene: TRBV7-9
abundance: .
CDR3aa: CASSLMRAEAFF
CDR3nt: TGTGCCAGCAGCTTAATGCGGGCTGAAGCTTTCTTT

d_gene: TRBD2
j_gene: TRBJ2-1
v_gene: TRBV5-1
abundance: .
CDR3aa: CASSLVQGTSGGAVVNEQFF
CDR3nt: TGCGCCAGCAGCTTGGTCCAGGGGACTAGCGGGGGGGCAGTAGTCAATGAGCAGTTCTTC

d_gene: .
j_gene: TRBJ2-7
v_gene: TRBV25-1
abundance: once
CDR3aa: CASSGFHYEQYF
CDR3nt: TGTGCCAGCAGTGGGTTTCACTACGAGCAGTACTTC

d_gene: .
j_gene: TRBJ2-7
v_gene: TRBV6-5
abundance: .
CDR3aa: CASRRPAGGGEQYF
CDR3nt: TGTGCCAGCAGACGCCCCGCTGGGGGAGGCGAGCAGTACTTC

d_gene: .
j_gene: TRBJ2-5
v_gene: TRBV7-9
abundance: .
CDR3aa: CASSLGAAYDRTQYF
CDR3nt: TGTGCCAGCAGCTTAGGGGCAGCTTATGATAGGACCCAGTACTTC

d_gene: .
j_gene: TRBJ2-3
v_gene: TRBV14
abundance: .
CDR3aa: CASSQNTVTDTQYF
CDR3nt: TGTGCCAGCAGCCAAAATACGGTTACAGATACGCAGTATTTT

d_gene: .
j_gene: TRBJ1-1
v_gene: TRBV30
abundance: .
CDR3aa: CAWLAVNTEAFF
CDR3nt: TGTGCCTGGCTGGCGGTGAACACTGAAGCTTTCTTT

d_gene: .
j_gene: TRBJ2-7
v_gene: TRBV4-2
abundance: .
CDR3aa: CASSQDLRYEQYF
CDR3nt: TGTGCCAGCAGCCAAGATCTGCGCTACGAGCAGTACTTC

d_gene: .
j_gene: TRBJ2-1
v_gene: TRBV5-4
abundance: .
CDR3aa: CASSLVEGAMNEQFF
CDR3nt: TGTGCCAGCAGCTTGGTGGAGGGGGCGATGAATGAGCAGTTCTTC

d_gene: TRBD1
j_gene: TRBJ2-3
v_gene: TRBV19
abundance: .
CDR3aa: CASSTAGQGATDTQYF
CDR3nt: TGTGCCAGTAGTACCGCAGGACAGGGAGCCACAGATACGCAGTATTTT

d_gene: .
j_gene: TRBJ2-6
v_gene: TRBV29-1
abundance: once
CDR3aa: CSVEESVSGANVLTF
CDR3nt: TGCAGCGTTGAAGAATCAGTATCTGGGGCCAACGTCCTGACTTTC

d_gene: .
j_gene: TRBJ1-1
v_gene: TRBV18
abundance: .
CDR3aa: CASSPYGTEAFF
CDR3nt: TGTGCCAGCTCACCATACGGGACTGAAGCTTTCTTT

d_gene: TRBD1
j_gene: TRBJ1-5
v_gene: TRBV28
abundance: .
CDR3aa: CASRTDRGNQPQHF
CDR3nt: TGTGCCAGCAGGACCGACAGGGGAAATCAGCCCCAGCATTTT

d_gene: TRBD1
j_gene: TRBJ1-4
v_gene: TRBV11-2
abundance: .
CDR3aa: CASTDRGREKLFF
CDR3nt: TGTGCCAGCACCGACAGGGGTCGGGAAAAACTGTTTTTT

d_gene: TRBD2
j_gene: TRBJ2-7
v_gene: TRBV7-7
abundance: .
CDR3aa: CASSLAGGGNYEQYF
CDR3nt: TGTGCTAGCAGCTTAGCGGGCGGGGGAAACTACGAGCAGTACTTC

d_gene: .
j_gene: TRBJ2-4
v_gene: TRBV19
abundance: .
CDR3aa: CASSISGRIDKNIQYF
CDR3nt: TGTGCCAGTAGTATTAGCGGACGGATAGACAAAAACATTCAGTACTTC

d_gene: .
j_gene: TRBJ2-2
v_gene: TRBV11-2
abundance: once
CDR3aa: CASSPGGSTGELFF
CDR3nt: TGTGCCAGCAGCCCCGGAGGATCCACCGGGGAGCTGTTTTTT

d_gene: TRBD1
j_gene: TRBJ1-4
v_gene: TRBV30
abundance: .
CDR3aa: CAWSPGQGPPPHEKLFF
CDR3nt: TGTGCCTGGAGTCCGGGACAGGGGCCTCCGCCCCATGAAAAACTGTTTTTT

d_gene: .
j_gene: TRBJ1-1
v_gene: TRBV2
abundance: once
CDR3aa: CASSDSHSVRAFF
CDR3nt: TGTGCCAGCAGCGACTCTCATAGCGTCCGGGCTTTCTTT

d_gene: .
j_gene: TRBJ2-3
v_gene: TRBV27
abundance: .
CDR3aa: CASSLGPGGTDTQYF
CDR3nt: TGTGCCAGCAGTTTAGGGCCAGGGGGGACAGATACGCAGTATTTT

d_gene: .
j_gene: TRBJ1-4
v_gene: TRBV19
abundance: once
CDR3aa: CASSKYNEKLFF
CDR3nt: TGTGCCAGTAGTAAATATAATGAAAAACTGTTTTTT

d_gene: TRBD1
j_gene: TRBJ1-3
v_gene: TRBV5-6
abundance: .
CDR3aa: CASSLGTGVTGNTIYF
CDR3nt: TGTGCCAGCAGCTTGGGGACAGGGGTTACTGGAAACACCATATATTTT

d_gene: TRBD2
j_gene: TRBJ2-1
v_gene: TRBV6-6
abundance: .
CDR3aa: CASSQRGVWGEQFF
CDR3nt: TGTGCCAGCAGCCAACGGGGGGTCTGGGGTGAGCAGTTCTTC

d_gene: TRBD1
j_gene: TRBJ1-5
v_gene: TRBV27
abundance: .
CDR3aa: CASSSDRVNQPQHF
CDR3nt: TGTGCCAGCAGTTCGGACAGGGTCAATCAGCCCCAGCATTTT

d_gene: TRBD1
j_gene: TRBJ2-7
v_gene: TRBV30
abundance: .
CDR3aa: CAWSVGTGLRVQYF
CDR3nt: TGTGCCTGGAGTGTGGGGACAGGGCTACGAGTGCAGTACTTC

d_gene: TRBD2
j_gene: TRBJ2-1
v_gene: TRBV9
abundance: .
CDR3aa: CASSAGGGEQFF
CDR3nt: TGTGCCAGCAGCGCGGGGGGGGGTGAGCAGTTCTTC